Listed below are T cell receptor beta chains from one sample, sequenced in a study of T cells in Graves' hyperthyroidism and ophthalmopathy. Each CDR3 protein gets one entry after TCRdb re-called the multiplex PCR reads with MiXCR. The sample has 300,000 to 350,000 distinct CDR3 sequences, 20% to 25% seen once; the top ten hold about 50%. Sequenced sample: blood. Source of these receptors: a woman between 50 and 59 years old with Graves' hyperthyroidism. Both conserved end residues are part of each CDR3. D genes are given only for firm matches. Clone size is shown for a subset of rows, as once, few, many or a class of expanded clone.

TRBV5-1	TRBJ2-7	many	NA	CASSWGDSLTYEQYF	TGCGCCAGCAGCTGGGGGGACAGCCTAACCTACGAGCAGTACTTC
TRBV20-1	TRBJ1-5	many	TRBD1	CSARPGQGNQPQHF	TGCAGTGCTAGACCGGGACAGGGTAACCAGCCCCAGCATTTT
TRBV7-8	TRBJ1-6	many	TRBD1	CASSFGTGASVTRPLHF	TGTGCCAGCAGCTTCGGGACAGGGGCCTCTGTTACTCGACCCCTCCACTTT
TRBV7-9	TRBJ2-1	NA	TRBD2	CASSLAGLAGSYNEQFF	TGTGCCAGCAGCTTAGCGGGACTAGCGGGGTCCTACAATGAGCAGTTCTTC
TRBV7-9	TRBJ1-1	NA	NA	CASSLINPSEGAFF	TGTGCCAGCAGCCTTATCAATCCCTCTGAGGGAGCTTTCTTT
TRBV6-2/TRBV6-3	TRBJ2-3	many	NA	CASSYDLWGTDTQYF	TGTGCCAGCAGCTACGATCTCTGGGGCACAGATACGCAGTATTTT
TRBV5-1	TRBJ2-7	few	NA	CASSLVSSPYEQYF	TGCGCCAGCAGCTTGGTCTCCAGCCCCTACGAGCAGTACTTC
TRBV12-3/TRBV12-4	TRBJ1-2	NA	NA	CASRRNRDNYGYTF	TGTGCCAGCAGACGGAACAGGGATAACTATGGCTACACCTTC
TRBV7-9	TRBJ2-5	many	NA	CASSTETRKGTQYF	TGTGCCAGCAGCACCGAAACTAGAAAAGGGACCCAGTACTTC
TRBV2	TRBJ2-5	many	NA	CASRGFQETQYF	TGTGCCAGCAGGGGGTTTCAAGAGACCCAGTACTTC
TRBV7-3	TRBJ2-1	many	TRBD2	CASSWTSGPYNEQFF	TGTGCCAGCAGTTGGACTAGCGGGCCATACAATGAGCAGTTCTTC
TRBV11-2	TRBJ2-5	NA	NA	CASSLVEETQYF	TGTGCCAGCAGCTTAGTTGAGGAGACCCAGTACTTC
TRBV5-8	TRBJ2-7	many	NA	CASSLWRQHSSYEQYF	TGTGCCAGCAGCTTGTGGCGTCAGCATTCCTCCTACGAGCAGTACTTC
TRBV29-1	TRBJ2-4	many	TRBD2	CSVEEWEREGQNIQYF	TGCAGCGTTGAAGAGTGGGAGCGGGAGGGCCAAAACATTCAGTACTTC
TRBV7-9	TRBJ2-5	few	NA	CASSLDSVTQYF	TGTGCCAGCAGCCTTGATAGCGTCACCCAGTACTTC
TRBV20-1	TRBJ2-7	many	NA	CSASEQYPYEQYF	TGCAGTGCTAGTGAACAATATCCCTACGAGCAGTACTTC
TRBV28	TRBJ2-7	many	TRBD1	CASSLRRQGDEQYF	TGTGCCAGCAGCCTCAGGAGACAGGGGGACGAGCAGTACTTC
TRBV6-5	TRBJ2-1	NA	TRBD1	CASSYSRFRDRYNEQFF	TGTGCCAGCAGTTACTCTAGGTTTAGGGACAGGTACAATGAGCAGTTCTTC
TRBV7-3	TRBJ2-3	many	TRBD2	CASSPGLAGGRISTDTQYF	TGTGCCAGCAGCCCGGGACTAGCGGGGGGCAGGATCAGCACAGATACGCAGTATTTT
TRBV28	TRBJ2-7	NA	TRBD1	CASSRALTGSSYEQYF	TGTGCCAGCAGCCGGGCCCTGACAGGGAGCTCCTACGAGCAGTACTTC
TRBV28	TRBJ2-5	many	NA	CASSPSGLEETQYF	TGTGCCAGCAGTCCCTCAGGGTTGGAAGAGACCCAGTACTTC
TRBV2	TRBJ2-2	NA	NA	CASRRTVNTGELFF	TGTGCCAGCAGGCGGACGGTGAACACCGGGGAGCTGTTTTTT
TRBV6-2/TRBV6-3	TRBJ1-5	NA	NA	CASRPATGADQPQHF	TGTGCCAGCAGACCCGCTACGGGGGCGGATCAGCCCCAGCATTTT
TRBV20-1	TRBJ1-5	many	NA	CSATSLGTYSNQPQHF	TGCAGTGCTACCAGCCTTGGGACGTACAGCAATCAGCCCCAGCATTTT
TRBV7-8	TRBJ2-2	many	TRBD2	CASSLVWGGRANTGELFF	TGTGCCAGCAGCTTAGTCTGGGGGGGACGGGCGAACACCGGGGAGCTGTTTTTT
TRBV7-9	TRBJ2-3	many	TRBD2	CASSLTAGVDTQYF	TGTGCCAGCAGCTTAACCGCGGGAGTAGATACGCAGTATTTT
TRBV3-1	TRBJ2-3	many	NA	CASSPSVATGTDTQYF	TGTGCCAGCAGCCCCTCGGTGGCTACGGGCACAGATACGCAGTATTTT
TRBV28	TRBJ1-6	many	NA	CASSSGRKVNSPLHF	TGTGCCAGCAGTTCCGGCAGGAAGGTCAATTCACCCCTCCACTTT
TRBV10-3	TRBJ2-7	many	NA	CAIRSDGSYEQYF	TGTGCCATCAGGTCGGACGGGTCCTACGAGCAGTACTTC
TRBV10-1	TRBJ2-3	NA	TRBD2	CASSESAAGGRSDTQYF	TGCGCCAGCAGTGAGTCCGCAGCGGGGGGGCGTTCAGATACGCAGTATTTT
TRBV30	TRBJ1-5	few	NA	CAWSRGRGNQPQHF	TGTGCCTGGAGTAGGGGCCGTGGCAATCAGCCCCAGCATTTT
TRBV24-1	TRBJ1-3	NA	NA	CATREDGNTIYF	TGTGCCACCAGGGAAGATGGAAACACCATATATTTT
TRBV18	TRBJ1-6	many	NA	CASSPRGTGNSPLHF	TGTGCCAGCTCACCACGTGGGACTGGGAATTCACCCCTCCACTTT
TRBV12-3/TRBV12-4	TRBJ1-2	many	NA	CASSRPTGRGYTF	TGTGCCAGCAGCCGACCGACAGGAAGGGGCTACACCTTC
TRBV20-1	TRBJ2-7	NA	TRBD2	CSAGGALAGVGEQYF	TGCAGTGCTGGGGGAGCACTAGCGGGAGTCGGCGAGCAGTACTTC
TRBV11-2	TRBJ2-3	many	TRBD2	CASSLGLAADTQYF	TGTGCCAGCAGCTTGGGACTAGCGGCTGATACGCAGTATTTT
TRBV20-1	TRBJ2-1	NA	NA	CSARSGQIYNEQFF	TGCAGTGCTAGAAGCGGGCAGATCTACAATGAGCAGTTCTTC
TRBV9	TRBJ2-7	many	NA	CASSAGGTSYEQYF	TGTGCCAGCAGCGCCGGGGGCACTTCCTACGAGCAGTACTTC
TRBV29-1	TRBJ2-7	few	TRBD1	CSVRTGFGEQYF	TGCAGCGTCAGGACAGGGTTTGGCGAGCAGTACTTC
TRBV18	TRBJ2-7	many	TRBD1	CASSPSQGVSFYEQYF	TGTGCCAGCTCCCCCAGTCAGGGGGTTTCCTTCTACGAGCAGTACTTC
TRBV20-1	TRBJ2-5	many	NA	CSARGPRQETQYF	TGCAGTGCTAGGGGGCCCCGGCAGGAGACCCAGTACTTC
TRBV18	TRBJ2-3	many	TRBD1	CASSQTLRTGTDTQYF	TGTGCCAGCTCCCAGACGCTCCGGACAGGGACAGATACGCAGTATTTT
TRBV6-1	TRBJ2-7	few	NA	CASRDGGRSSYEQYF	TGTGCCAGCAGGGACGGTGGGAGGAGCTCCTACGAGCAGTACTTC
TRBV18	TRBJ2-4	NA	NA	CASSLVGRGLAKNIQYF	TGTGCCAGCTCACTTGTGGGACGCGGGTTAGCCAAAAACATTCAGTACTTC
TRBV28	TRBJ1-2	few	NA	CASSLVVRPFNYGYTF	TGTGCCAGCAGTTTAGTGGTGCGGCCTTTTAACTATGGCTACACCTTC
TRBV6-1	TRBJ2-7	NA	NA	CASTDRGNEQYF	TGTGCCAGCACCGACCGGGGGAACGAGCAGTACTTC
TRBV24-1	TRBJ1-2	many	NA	CATSVASTGGYTF	TGTGCCACCAGTGTAGCTTCCACGGGGGGCTACACCTTC
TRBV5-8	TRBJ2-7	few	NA	CASIRGASLPYEQYF	TGTGCCAGCATCCGGGGGGCTAGCCTGCCCTACGAGCAGTACTTC
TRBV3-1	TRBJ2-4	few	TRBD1	CASSRASTGGGKNIQYF	TGTGCCAGCAGCCGCGCCTCGACAGGGGGCGGCAAAAACATTCAGTACTTC
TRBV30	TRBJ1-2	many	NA	CAFWNRAYGYTF	TGTGCCTTCTGGAACAGGGCCTACGGCTACACCTTC
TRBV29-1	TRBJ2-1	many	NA	CSAGRRRGNEQFF	TGCAGCGCCGGGCGGAGGAGGGGCAATGAGCAGTTCTTC
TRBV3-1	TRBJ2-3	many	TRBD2	CASSSRGGGDTQYF	TGTGCCAGCAGCTCCCGGGGGGGTGGAGATACGCAGTATTTT